This is a list of T cell receptor beta chains from one sample in a study of human T cells and chemical hapten exposure. TCRdb reprocessed the RACE reads via MiXCR and lists one record per CDR3 protein. The repertoire holds 300,000 to 450,000 distinct CDR3 sequences, with approximately 5.1% as singletons. The material sequenced was whole blood, taken in connection with sensitization to the hapten diphenylcyclopropenone (DPC). The receptors derive from a woman aged 50 to 60 with alopecia areata. Some clones in this sample may be carry-over from other donors' samples. Each CDR3 is given with its conserved first and last residue. Fields, in order: D gene, J gene, V gene, clone size, CDR3 DNA, CDR3 protein. D genes are given only for firm matches. The listing skips clone size in some rows; elsewhere it reads once, few, many or a size class.

. TRBJ2-7 TRBV20-1 many TGCAGTGCTAGAGATAGGGGGAGCCAATACTCCTACGAGCAGTACTTC CSARDRGSQYSYEQYF
. TRBJ2-3 TRBV5-1 . TGCGCCAGCAGCTTGGCCAGGGAGTATACGCAGTATTTT CASSLAREYTQYF
TRBD2 TRBJ2-1 TRBV11-2 . TGTGCCAGCAGCTTGCTTCAGAGCCTAGCGGCAGCCTACAATGAGCAGTTCTTC CASSLLQSLAAAYNEQFF
. TRBJ1-4 TRBV27 . TGTGCCAGCAGTTTATGGAGGCCCACTAATGAAAAACTGTTTTTT CASSLWRPTNEKLFF
TRBD1 TRBJ1-5 TRBV6-7 . TGTGCCAGCAGTTCCCGGGACAGGGCCTATCAGCCCCAGCATTTT CASSSRDRAYQPQHF
. TRBJ2-7 TRBV25-1 . TGTGCCAGCCTAAATCGGACCCTCCTCCGCCTCGCGGGACCCGGGACATTTACCTACGAGCAGTACTTC CASLNRTLLRLAGPGTFTYEQYF
. TRBJ1-2 TRBV5-1 many TGCGCCAGCAGCTTGGGCCCATCTAACTATGGCTACACCTTC CASSLGPSNYGYTF
. TRBJ2-7 TRBV7-8 few TGTGCCAGCAGCCCGTGGGGAGGAGACTACGAGCAGTACTTC CASSPWGGDYEQYF
TRBD1 TRBJ2-7 TRBV12-3/TRBV12-4 many TGTGCCAGCAGTGTACAGGGGTACGAGCAGTACTTC CASSVQGYEQYF
. TRBJ2-7 TRBV5-1 . TGCGCCAGCAGCTCTGGGCCTATTGACAGCTACGAGCAGTACTTC CASSSGPIDSYEQYF
TRBD2 TRBJ2-1 TRBV20-1 few TGCAGTGCAACAGACCGTAGCGGGAGCTCCTACAATGAGCAGTTCTTC CSATDRSGSSYNEQFF
TRBD1 TRBJ1-5 TRBV6-1 . TGTGCCAGCAGTGAAACCCCAGGGGGGCGAAGCAATCAGCCCCAGCATTTT CASSETPGGRSNQPQHF
. TRBJ1-1 TRBV29-1 . TGCAGCGTTCAGACAACAGGGACTGAAGCTTTCTTT CSVQTTGTEAFF
TRBD2 TRBJ2-1 TRBV20-1 many TGCAGTGCTAGAAAACTAGCGGCCTACAATGAGCAGTTCTTC CSARKLAAYNEQFF
. TRBJ2-7 TRBV5-1 few TGCGCCAGCAGCGGGTCTTTCGAGCAGTACTTC CASSGSFEQYF
. TRBJ1-5 TRBV7-2 . TGTGCCAGCAGCTTAGATCGGTCGGGTTCTTTCAATCAGCCCCAGCATTTT CASSLDRSGSFNQPQHF
TRBD2 TRBJ2-5 TRBV29-1 many TGCAGCGTTGAAGATCTGCGGGAGGGGCTGAAGACCCAGTACTTC CSVEDLREGLKTQYF
TRBD2 TRBJ2-1 TRBV29-1 many TGCAGCGTTGAAGGTGAACTAGCGGGGGGGAGCTCCTACAATGAGCAGTTCTTC CSVEGELAGGSSYNEQFF
. TRBJ2-3 TRBV13 . TGTGCCAGCAGCCCACGGATGGGTCCAGATACGCAGTATTTT CASSPRMGPDTQYF
TRBD1 TRBJ2-4 TRBV11-2 many TGTGCCAGCAGCTTAGTGCCGATCGACAGGGTAGCCAAAAACATTCAGTACTTC CASSLVPIDRVAKNIQYF
. TRBJ2-7 TRBV28 many TGTGCCAGCAGTTTTCGCGGCAAAAGCTCCTACGAGCAGTACTTC CASSFRGKSSYEQYF
. TRBJ2-7 TRBV7-2 many TGTGCCAGCAGCTTAGTAGGTAGTCCTACCTACGAGCAGTACTTC CASSLVGSPTYEQYF
. TRBJ1-1 TRBV6-5 . TGTGCCAGCTCCCGATTCGGCCCCGACATGAACACTGAAGCTTTCTTT CASSRFGPDMNTEAFF
. TRBJ2-1 TRBV2 . TGTGCCAGCAGTGAAGGCGGCCTCTTCATCTACAATGAGCAGTTCTTC CASSEGGLFIYNEQFF
. TRBJ2-3 TRBV24-1 . TGTGCCACCAGTGATCCGCGCAGGGCGGGCACAGATACGCAGTATTTT CATSDPRRAGTDTQYF
TRBD2 TRBJ2-3 TRBV2 few TGTGCCAGCAGCTTAGCGGGGGGCCTGACAGATACGCAGTATTTT CASSLAGGLTDTQYF
TRBD2 TRBJ2-7 TRBV14 many TGTGCCAGCAGCCAAGAAGGGACTAGGGTCGCCTACGAGCAGTACTTC CASSQEGTRVAYEQYF
. TRBJ2-7 TRBV20-1 many TGCAGTGCTAGTTACCAGGGCTACGAGCAGTACTTC CSASYQGYEQYF
TRBD1 TRBJ2-5 TRBV10-3 few TGTGCCATCAGGTCGGACAGGGATAACAAAGAGACCCAGTACTTC CAIRSDRDNKETQYF
. TRBJ1-4 TRBV4-3 many TGCGCCAGCAGCCAAGATCGGGGCAGGGTAGATGAAAAACTGTTTTTT CASSQDRGRVDEKLFF
. TRBJ2-5 TRBV28 few TGTGCCAGCAGGACCCTGCGGTCCCAAGAGACCCAGTACTTC CASRTLRSQETQYF
TRBD1 TRBJ1-2 TRBV20-1 . TGCAGTGTGGACAGGGCCTCCCTTAACTATGGCTACACCTTC CSVDRASLNYGYTF
. TRBJ1-1 TRBV2 few TGTGCCAGTCGGACGGGGAACGGCGCTGAAGCTTTCTTT CASRTGNGAEAFF
. TRBJ2-5 TRBV10-3 many TGTGCCATCAGCGGGACTTTCGAAGAGACCCAGTACTTC CAISGTFEETQYF
. TRBJ2-7 TRBV12-3/TRBV12-4 many TGTGCCAGCAGTTTCGGCGGCGCGGCCTACGAGCAGTACTTC CASSFGGAAYEQYF
TRBD2 TRBJ2-1 TRBV6-2/TRBV6-3 many TGTGCCAGCAGTGGGACTAGCGGGGGCCGCTACAATGAGCAGTTCTTC CASSGTSGGRYNEQFF
. TRBJ1-2 TRBV3-1 . TGTGCCAGCAGCCAAGAGTACTTAAACGGCTACACCTTC CASSQEYLNGYTF
TRBD1 TRBJ1-5 TRBV6-2/TRBV6-3 . TGTGCCACCGAACAGGGGGCGGATCAGCCCCAGCATTTT CATEQGADQPQHF
TRBD1 TRBJ2-7 TRBV5-1 many TGCGCCAGCAGCCCGGGACAGTCTACCTACGAGCAGTACTTC CASSPGQSTYEQYF
TRBD1 TRBJ1-5 TRBV29-1 many TGCAGCGTTGAAGAGGGGACAGGGGGCCGTCAGCCCCAGCATTTT CSVEEGTGGRQPQHF
TRBD2 TRBJ2-3 TRBV24-1 . TGTGCCACCAGTGATCGGACTAGCGGAGATACGCAGTATTTT CATSDRTSGDTQYF
. TRBJ1-2 TRBV20-1 once TGCAGTGCTAGAGACAGTTATAATAACTATGGCTACACCTTC CSARDSYNNYGYTF
TRBD1 TRBJ1-6 TRBV27 many TGTGCCAGCAGTCCCACAGGGGCAAATTCACCCCTCCACTTT CASSPTGANSPLHF
TRBD1 TRBJ1-5 TRBV7-8 many TGTGCCAGCAGCCGACAGGGTAGCAGCCAGCCCCAGCATTTT CASSRQGSSQPQHF
. TRBJ1-1 TRBV5-8 few TGTGCCAGCAGCTTGGGCGTCAACATGAACACTGAAGCTTTCTTT CASSLGVNMNTEAFF
. TRBJ1-2 TRBV20-1 many TGCAGTGCTATCCGACAGTTGGGATCCTATGGCTACACCTTC CSAIRQLGSYGYTF
. TRBJ1-1 TRBV27 many TGTGCCAGCAGTTTATACGAGAACACTGAAGCTTTCTTT CASSLYENTEAFF
TRBD2 TRBJ2-3 TRBV9 few TGTGCCAGCAGCGAAGGGACTACTAGCACAGATACGCAGTATTTT CASSEGTTSTDTQYF
. TRBJ1-1 TRBV7-9 . TGTGCCAGCAGCTTAGGGAGGGGGAGACCTGAAGCTTTCTTT CASSLGRGRPEAFF